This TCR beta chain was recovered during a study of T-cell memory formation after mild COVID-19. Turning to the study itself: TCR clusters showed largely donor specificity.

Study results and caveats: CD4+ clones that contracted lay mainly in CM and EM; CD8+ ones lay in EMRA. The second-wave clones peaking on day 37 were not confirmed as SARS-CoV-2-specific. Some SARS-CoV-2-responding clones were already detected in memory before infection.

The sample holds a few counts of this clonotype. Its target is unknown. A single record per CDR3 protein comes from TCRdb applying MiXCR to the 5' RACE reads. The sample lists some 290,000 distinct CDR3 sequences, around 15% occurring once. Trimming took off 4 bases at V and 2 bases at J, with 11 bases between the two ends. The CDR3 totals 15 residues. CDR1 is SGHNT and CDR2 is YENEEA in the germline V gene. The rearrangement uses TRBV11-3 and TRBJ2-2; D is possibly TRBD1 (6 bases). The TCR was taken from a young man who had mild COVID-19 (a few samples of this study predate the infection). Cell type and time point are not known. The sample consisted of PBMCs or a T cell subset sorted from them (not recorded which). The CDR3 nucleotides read TGTGCCAGCAGCTCCCGGACAGATAACACCGGGGAGCTGTTTTTT. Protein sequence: CASSSRTDNTGELFF.